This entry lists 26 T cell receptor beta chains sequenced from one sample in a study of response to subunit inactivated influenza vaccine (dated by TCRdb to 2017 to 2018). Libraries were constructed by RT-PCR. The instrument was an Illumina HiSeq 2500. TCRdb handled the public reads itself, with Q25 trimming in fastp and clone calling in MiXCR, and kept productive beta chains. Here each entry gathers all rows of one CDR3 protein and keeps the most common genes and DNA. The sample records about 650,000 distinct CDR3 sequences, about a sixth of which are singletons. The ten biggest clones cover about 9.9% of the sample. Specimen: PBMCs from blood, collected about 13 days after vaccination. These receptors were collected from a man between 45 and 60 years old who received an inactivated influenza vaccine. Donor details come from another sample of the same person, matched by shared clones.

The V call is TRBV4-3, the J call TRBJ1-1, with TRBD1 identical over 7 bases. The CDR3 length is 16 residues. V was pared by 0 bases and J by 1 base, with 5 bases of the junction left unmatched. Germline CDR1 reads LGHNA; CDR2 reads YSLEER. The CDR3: CASSQDRGQWNTEAFF. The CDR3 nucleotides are TGCGCCAGCAGCCAAGATCGGGGACAGTGGAACACTGAAGCTTTCTTT.

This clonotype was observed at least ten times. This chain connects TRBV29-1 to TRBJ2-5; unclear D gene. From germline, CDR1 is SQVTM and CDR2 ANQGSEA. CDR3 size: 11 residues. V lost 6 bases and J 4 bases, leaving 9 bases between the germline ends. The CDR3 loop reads CSVLLSETQYF. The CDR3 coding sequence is TGCAGCGTCTTGTTGTCAGAGACCCAGTACTTC.

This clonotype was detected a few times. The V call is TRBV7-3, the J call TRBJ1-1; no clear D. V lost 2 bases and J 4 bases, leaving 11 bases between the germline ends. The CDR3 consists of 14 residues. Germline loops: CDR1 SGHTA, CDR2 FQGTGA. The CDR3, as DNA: TGTGCCAGCAGCTTAGGTGGTTCGAGCACTGAAGCTTTCTTT. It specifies CASSLGGSSTEAFF.

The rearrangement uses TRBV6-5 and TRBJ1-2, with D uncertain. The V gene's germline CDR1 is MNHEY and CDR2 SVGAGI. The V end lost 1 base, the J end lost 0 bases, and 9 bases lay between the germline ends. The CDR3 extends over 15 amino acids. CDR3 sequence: CASSYLRSSNYGYTF. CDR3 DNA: TGTGCCAGCAGTTACTTGCGGTCCTCTAACTATGGCTACACCTTC.

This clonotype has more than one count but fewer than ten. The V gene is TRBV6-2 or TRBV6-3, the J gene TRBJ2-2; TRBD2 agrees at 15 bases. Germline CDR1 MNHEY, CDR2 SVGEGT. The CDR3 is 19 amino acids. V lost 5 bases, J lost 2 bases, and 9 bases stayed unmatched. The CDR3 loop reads CASSHIPGLAGGNTGELFF. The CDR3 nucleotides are TGTGCCAGCAGTCACATACCGGGACTAGCGGGGGGCAACACCGGGGAGCTGTTTTTT.

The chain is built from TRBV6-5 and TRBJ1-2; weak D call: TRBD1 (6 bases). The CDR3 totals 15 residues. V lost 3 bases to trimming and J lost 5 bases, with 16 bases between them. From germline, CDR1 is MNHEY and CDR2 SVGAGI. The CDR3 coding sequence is TGTGCCAGCAGTTATTTTTCAGGGGTCCTTTATGGCTACACCTTC. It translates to CASSYFSGVLYGYTF.

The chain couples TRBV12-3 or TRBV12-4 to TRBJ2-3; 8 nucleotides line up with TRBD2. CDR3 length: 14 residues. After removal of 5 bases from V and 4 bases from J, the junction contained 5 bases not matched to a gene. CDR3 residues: CASSTTSGPDTQYF. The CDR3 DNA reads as TGTGCCAGCAGTACAACTAGCGGACCAGATACGCAGTATTTT.

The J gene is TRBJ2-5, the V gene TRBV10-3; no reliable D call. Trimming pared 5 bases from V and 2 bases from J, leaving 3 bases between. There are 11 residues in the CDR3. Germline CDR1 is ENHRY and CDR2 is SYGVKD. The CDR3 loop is CAISHQETQYF. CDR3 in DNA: TGTGCCATCAGTCATCAAGAGACCCAGTACTTC.

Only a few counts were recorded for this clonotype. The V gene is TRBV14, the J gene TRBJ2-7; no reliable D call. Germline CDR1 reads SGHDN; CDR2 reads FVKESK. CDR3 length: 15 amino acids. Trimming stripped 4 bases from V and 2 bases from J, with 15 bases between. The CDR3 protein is CASSLIAAIPYEQYF. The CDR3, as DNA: TGTGCCAGCAGCCTTATTGCGGCCATCCCCTACGAGCAGTACTTC.

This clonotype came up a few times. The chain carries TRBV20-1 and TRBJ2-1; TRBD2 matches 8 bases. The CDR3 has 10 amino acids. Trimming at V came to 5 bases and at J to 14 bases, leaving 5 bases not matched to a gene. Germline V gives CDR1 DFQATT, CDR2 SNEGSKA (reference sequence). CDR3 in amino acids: CSAPGTRKFF. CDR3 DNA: TGCAGTGCTCCCGGGACTAGGAAGTTCTTC.

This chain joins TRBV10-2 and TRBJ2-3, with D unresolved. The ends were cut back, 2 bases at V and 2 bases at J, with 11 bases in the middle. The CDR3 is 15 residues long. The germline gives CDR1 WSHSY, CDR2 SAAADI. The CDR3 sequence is CASSEGPVYTDTQYF. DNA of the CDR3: TGCGCCAGCAGTGAGGGTCCCGTATACACAGATACGCAGTATTTT.

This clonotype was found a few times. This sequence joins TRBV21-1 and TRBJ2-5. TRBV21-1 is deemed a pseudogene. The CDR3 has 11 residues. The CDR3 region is CAIKREETQYF. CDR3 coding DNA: TGTGCTATAAAGAGAGAAGAGACCCAGTACTTC.

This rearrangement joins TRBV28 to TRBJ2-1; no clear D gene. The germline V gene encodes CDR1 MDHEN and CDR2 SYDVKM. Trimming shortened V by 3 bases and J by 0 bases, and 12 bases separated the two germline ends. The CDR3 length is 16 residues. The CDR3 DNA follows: TGTGCCAGCAGTTTCCGCTTTTACAGCTCCTACAATGAGCAGTTCTTC. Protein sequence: CASSFRFYSSYNEQFF.

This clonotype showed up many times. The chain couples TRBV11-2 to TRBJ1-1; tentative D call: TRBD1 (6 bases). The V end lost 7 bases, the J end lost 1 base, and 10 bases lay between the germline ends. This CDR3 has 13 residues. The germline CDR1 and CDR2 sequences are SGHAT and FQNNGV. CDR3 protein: CASIETGNTEAFF. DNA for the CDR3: TGTGCCAGCATCGAGACAGGGAACACTGAAGCTTTCTTT.

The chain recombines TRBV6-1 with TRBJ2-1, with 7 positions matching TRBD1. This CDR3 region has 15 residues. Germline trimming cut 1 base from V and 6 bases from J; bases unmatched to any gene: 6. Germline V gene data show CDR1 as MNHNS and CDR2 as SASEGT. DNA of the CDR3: TGTGCCAGCAGTGAAGAGACAGGGATTTCCAATGAGCAGTTCTTC. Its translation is CASSEETGISNEQFF.

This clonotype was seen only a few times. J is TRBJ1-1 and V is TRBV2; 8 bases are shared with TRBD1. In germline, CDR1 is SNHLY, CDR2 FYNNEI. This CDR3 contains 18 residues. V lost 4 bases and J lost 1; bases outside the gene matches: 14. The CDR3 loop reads CASSARRGLLLKNTEAFF. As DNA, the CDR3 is TGTGCCAGCAGTGCCCGCAGGGGGCTTCTGCTAAAGAACACTGAAGCTTTCTTT.

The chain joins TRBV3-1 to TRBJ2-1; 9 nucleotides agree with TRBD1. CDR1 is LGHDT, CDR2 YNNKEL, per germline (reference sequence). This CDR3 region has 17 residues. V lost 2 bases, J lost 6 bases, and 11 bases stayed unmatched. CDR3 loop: CASSQPGTGKGRNEQFF. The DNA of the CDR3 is TGTGCCAGCAGCCAACCTGGGACAGGGAAGGGTCGCAATGAGCAGTTCTTC.

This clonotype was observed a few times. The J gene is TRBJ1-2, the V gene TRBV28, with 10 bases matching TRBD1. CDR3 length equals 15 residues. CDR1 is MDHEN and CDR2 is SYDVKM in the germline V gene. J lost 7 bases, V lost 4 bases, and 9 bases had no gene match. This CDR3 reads CASSSPTDRGTGYTF. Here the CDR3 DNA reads TGTGCCAGCAGTTCACCCACGGACAGGGGGACTGGCTACACCTTC.

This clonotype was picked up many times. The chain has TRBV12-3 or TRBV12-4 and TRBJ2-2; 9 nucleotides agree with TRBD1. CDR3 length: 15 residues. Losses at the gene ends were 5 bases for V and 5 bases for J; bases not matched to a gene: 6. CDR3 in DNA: TGTGCCAGCAGTCCCCGGGACAGGGCTACCGGGGAGCTGTTTTTT. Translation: CASSPRDRATGELFF.

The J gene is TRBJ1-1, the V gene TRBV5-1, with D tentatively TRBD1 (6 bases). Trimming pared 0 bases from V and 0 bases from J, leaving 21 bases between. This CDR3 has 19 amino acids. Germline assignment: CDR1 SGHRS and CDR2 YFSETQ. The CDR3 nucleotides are TGCGCCAGCAGCTTGGCCGGAGTAAGGACAGCCCCCATGAACACTGAAGCTTTCTTT. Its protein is CASSLAGVRTAPMNTEAFF.

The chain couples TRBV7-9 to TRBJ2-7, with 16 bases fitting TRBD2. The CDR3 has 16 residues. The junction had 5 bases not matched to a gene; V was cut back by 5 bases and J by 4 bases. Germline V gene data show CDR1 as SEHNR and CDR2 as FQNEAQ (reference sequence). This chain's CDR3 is CASSTGLAGGVYEQYF. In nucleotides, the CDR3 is TGTGCCAGCAGCACGGGACTAGCGGGAGGGGTATACGAGCAGTACTTC.

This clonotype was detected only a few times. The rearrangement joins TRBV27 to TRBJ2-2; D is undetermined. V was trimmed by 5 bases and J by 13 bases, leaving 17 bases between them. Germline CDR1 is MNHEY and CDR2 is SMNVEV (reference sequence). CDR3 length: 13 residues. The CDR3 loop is CASSPRTTGLLFF. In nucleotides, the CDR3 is TGTGCCAGCAGTCCAAGGACGACCGGGTTGCTGTTTTTT.

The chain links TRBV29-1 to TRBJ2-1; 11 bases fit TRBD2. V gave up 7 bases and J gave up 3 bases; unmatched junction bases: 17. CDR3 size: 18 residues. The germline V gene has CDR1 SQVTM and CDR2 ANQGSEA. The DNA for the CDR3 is TGCAGCGGAATAGTTGCCATTAGCGGGAGGGCGAGCTACAATGAGCAGTTCTTC. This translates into CSGIVAISGRASYNEQFF.

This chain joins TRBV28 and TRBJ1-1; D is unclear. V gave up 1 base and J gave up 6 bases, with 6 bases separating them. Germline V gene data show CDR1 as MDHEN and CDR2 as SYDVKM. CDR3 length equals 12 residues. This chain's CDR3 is CASSLYPSEAFF. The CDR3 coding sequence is TGTGCCAGCAGTTTATACCCGTCTGAAGCTTTCTTT. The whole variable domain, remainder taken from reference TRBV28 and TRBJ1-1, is DVKVTQSSRYLVKRTGEKVFLECVQDMDHENMFWYRQDPGLGLRLIYFSYDVKMKEKGDIPEGYSVSREKKERFSLILESASTNQTSMYLCASSLYPSEAFFGQGTRLTVV.

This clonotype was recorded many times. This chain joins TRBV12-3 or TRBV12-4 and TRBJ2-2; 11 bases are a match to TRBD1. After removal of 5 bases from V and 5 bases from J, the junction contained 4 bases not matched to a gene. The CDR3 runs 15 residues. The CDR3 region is CASSAGTGGTGELFF. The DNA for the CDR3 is TGTGCCAGCAGTGCCGGGACAGGGGGTACCGGGGAGCTGTTTTTT.

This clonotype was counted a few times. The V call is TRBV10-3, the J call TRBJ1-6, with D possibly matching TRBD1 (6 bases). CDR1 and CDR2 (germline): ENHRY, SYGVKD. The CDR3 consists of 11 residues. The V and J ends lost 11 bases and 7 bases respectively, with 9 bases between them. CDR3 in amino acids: CAAGQNSPLHF. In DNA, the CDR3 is TGTGCCGCAGGACAGAATTCACCCCTCCACTTT.